Listed here are 10 T cell receptor beta chains from one sample, sequenced in a study of read filtering for tumor transcriptome and immune sequencing. From around 440 ng of RNA, a library with molecular barcoded alpha/delta and beta/gamma adaptors was made. TCRdb recomputed calls from the reads with MiXCR, one row per CDR3 protein. This sample yields some 41,000 distinct CDR3 sequences, of which approximately 13% are seen a single time; about 39% belongs to the top ten. Source material: a population of CD138-negative cells sorted from bone marrow. The receptors come from a donor at least 40 years old with multiple myeloma.

The table lists this clonotype with many counts. V is TRBV6-6 and J is TRBJ2-3, with 10 bases matching TRBD1. The CDR3 length is 15 residues. Germline loops: CDR1 MNHNY, CDR2 SVGAGI (reference sequence). J was trimmed by 3 bases and V by 10 bases; bases with no gene match: 10. In nucleotides, the CDR3 is TGTGCCATCGGACCGGGACAGGGGATGACAGATACGCAGTATTTT. This codes for CAIGPGQGMTDTQYF.

This clonotype was found many times. The chain couples TRBV5-1 to TRBJ1-1; no reliable D call. The V end was cut by 2 bases, the J end by 5 bases, with 10 bases between. Germline V gene lookup returns CDR1 SGHRS and CDR2 YFSETQ. CDR3 size: 13 residues. The CDR3 sequence: CASSFDRKTEAFF. The CDR3 nucleotides are TGCGCCAGCAGCTTTGATAGGAAGACTGAAGCTTTCTTT.

Regarding this clonotype: This sequence may be a read error, since a much larger clone differs from it by one base. The genes are TRBV5-6 and TRBJ2-1, with a tentative D call TRBD2 (6 bases). The CDR3 loop spans 14 amino acids. The germline V gene encodes CDR1 SGHDT and CDR2 YYEEEE. CDR3 sequence: CASSLVADYNGQFF. The CDR3 DNA sequence: TGTGCCAGCAGCTTGGTTGCGGACTACAATGGGCAGTTCTTC.

This clonotype showed up many times. The V gene is TRBV11-2, the J gene TRBJ2-1, with 14 bases lining up with TRBD2. CDR1 is SGHAT and CDR2 is FQNNGV in the germline V gene. Losses at the gene ends were 3 bases for V and 3 bases for J; bases not matched to a gene: 7. The CDR3 extends over 18 amino acids. Here the CDR3 reads CASSLRLAGGGGYNEQFF. CDR3 sequence (DNA): TGTGCCAGCAGCTTGAGACTAGCGGGAGGGGGGGGCTACAATGAGCAGTTCTTC.

This rearrangement joins TRBV11-3 to TRBJ2-7; TRBD1 matches at 7 bases. This CDR3 is built from 14 residues. Germline V gene data show CDR1 as SGHNT and CDR2 as YENEEA. The V segment lost 5 bases and the J segment 3 bases; nucleotides outside the gene matches: 7. In DNA, the CDR3 is TGTGCCAGCAGCACTTCAGGGGGAATCTACGAGCAGTACTTC. Translated, it gives CASSTSGGIYEQYF.

This clonotype was seen ten or more times. The chain uses TRBV20-1 and TRBJ2-1; D is uncertain. Germline V gene data show CDR1 as DFQATT and CDR2 as SNEGSKA (reference sequence). V was clipped by 4 bases and J by 4 bases, with 8 bases between them. The length of the CDR3 is 12 residues. The CDR3 protein is CSANVLYNEQFF. The DNA for the CDR3 is TGCAGTGCTAACGTCCTTTACAATGAGCAGTTCTTC.

As to this clonotype: It may be a read error: a sequence one base away is much more abundant. This CDR3 is missing its conserved last phenylalanine or tryptophan, likely due to a read error. The CDR3 protein is CAIRSGTEGPQHL. CDR3 DNA sequence: TGTGCCATCAGATCCGGGACCGAGGGGCCCCAGCATCTT. V is TRBV10-3 and J is TRBJ1-5, with D tentatively TRBD1 (5 bases). The CDR3 has 13 amino acids. Germline assignment: CDR1 ENHRY and CDR2 SYGVKD. The V end lost 6 bases, the J end lost 9 bases, and 15 bases lay between the germline ends.

This clonotype appeared many times. The chain carries TRBV6-6 and TRBJ2-3; D remains ambiguous. The V and J ends lost 8 bases and 2 bases respectively, with 14 bases between them. Germline assignment: CDR1 MNHNY and CDR2 SVGAGI (reference sequence). The CDR3 has 14 amino acids. The chain's CDR3 is CASSGIRDTDTQYF. The CDR3 coding sequence is TGTGCCAGCTCAGGAATTAGGGACACAGATACGCAGTATTTT.

Points on this clonotype: Compared with germline, one end of the junction differs, possibly owing to a read error. The chain employs TRBV5-1 and TRBJ2-5; D is possibly TRBD1 or TRBD2 (5 bases each). The CDR3 has 15 residues. Per germline, CDR1 SGHRS and CDR2 YFSETQ. The CDR3 sequence: CASSLNPGSREAQYF. CDR3 bases: TGTGCCAGCAGCTTGAATCCAGGGAGTCGAGAGGCCCAGTACTTC.

There are many counts of this clonotype. The rearrangement links TRBV2 to TRBJ2-3, with 11 nucleotides matching TRBD2. The CDR3 is 16 amino acids. Germline V gene sequence: CDR1 SNHLY, CDR2 FYNNEI. The trim removed 7 bases at V and 4 bases at J, leaving 10 bases unmatched. The chain's CDR3 is CASKEIAGGSADTQYF. For the CDR3, the DNA is TGTGCCAGCAAGGAGATAGCGGGAGGGTCGGCAGATACGCAGTATTTT.